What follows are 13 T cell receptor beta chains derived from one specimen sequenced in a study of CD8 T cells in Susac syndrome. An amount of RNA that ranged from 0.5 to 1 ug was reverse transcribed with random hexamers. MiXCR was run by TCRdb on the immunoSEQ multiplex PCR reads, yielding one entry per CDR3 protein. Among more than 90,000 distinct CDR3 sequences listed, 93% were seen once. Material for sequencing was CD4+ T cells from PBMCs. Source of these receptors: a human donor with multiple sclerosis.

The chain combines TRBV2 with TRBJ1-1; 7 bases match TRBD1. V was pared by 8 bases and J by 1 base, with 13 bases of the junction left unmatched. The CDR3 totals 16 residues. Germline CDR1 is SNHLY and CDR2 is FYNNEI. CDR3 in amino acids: CASPARGPLGNTEAFF. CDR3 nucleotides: TGTGCCAGCCCGGCTAGGGGGCCCTTGGGGAACACTGAAGCTTTCTTT.

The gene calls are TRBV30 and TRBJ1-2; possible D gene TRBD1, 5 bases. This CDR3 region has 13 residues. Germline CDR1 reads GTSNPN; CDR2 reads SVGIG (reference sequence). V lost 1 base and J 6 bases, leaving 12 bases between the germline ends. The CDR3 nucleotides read TGTGCCTGGAGTGCCGGGGGAAAGAATGGCTACACCTTC. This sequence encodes CAWSAGGKNGYTF. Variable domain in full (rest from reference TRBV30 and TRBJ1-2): SQTIHQWPATLVQPVGSPLSLECTVEGTSNPNLYWYRQAAGRGLQLLFYSVGIGQISSEVPQNLSASRPQDRQFILSSKKLLLSDSGFYLCAWSAGGKNGYTFGSGTRLTVV.

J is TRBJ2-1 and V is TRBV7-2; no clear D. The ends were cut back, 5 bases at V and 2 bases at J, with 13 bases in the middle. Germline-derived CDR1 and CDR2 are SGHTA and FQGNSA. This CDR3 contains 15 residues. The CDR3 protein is CASSLGSWAYNEQFF. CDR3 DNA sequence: TGTGCCAGCAGCCTTGGCTCATGGGCCTACAATGAGCAGTTCTTC.

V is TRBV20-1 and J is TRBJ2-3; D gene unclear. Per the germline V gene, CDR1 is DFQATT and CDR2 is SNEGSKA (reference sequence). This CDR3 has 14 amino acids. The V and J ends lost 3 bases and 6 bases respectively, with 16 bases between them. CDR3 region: CSASPLQRIDTQYF. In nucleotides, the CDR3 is TGCAGTGCTAGTCCCCTCCAGCGAATCGATACGCAGTATTTT.

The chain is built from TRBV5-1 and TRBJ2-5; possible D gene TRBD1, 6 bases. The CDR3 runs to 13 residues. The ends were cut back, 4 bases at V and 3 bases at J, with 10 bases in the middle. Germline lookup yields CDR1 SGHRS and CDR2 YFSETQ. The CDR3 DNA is TGCGCCAGCAGCATAAACAGGGAAGAGACCCAGTACTTC. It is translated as CASSINREETQYF.

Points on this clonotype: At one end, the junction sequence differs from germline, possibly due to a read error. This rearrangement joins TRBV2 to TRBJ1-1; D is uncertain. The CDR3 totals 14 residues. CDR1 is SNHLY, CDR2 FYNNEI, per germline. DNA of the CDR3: TGCCTTACTTGGCCCCAGGTGGGGAACACTGAAGCTTTCTTT. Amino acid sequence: CLTWPQVGNTEAFF.

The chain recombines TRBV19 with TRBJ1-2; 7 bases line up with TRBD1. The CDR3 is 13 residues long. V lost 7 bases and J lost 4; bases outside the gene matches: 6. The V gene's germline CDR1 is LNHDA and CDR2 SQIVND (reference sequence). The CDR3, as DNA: TGTGCCAGTAATACAGGGGAAATCTATGGCTACACCTTC. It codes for CASNTGEIYGYTF.

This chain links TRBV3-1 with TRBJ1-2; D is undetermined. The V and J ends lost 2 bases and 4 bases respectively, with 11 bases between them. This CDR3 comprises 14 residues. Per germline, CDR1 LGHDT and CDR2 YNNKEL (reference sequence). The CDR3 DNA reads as TGTGCCAGCAGCCAAAGGAAGGTCACCTATGGCTACACCTTC. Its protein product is CASSQRKVTYGYTF.

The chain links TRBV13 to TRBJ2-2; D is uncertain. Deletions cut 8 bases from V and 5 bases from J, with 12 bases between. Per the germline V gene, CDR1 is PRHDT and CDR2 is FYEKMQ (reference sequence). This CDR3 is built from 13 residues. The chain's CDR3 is CASSSDMTGELFF. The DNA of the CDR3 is TGTGCCAGCTCCAGCGATATGACCGGGGAGCTGTTTTTT.

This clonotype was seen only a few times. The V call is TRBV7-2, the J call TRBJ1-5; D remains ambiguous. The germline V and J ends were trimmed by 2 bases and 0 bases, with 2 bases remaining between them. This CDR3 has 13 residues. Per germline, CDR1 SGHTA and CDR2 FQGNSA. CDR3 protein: CASSLSSNQPQHF. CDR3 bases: TGTGCCAGCAGCTTATCTAGCAATCAGCCCCAGCATTTT.

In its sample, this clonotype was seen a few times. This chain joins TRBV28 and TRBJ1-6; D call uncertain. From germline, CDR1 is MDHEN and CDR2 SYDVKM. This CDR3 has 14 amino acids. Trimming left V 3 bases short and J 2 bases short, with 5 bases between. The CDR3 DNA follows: TGTGCCAGCAGTTTGAGCCCCTATAATTCACCCCTCCACTTT. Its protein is CASSLSPYNSPLHF.

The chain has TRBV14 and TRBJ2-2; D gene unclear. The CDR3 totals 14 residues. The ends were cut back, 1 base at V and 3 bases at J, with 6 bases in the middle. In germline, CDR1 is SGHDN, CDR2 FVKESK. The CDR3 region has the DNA TGTGCCAGCAGCCAAGTGACTTACACCGGGGAGCTGTTTTTT. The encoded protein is CASSQVTYTGELFF.

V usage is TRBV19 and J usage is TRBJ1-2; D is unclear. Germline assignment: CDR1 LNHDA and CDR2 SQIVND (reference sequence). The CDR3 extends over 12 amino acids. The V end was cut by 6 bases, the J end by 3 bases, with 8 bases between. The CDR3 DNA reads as TGTGCCAGTAGGACGAAGGACTATGGCTACACCTTC. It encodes CASRTKDYGYTF. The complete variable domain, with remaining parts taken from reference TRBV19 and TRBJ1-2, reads DGGITQSPKYLFRKEGQNVTLSCEQNLNHDAMYWYRQDPGQGLRLIYYSQIVNDFQKGDIAEGYSVSREKKESFPLTVTSAQKNPTAFYLCASRTKDYGYTFGSGTRLTVV.